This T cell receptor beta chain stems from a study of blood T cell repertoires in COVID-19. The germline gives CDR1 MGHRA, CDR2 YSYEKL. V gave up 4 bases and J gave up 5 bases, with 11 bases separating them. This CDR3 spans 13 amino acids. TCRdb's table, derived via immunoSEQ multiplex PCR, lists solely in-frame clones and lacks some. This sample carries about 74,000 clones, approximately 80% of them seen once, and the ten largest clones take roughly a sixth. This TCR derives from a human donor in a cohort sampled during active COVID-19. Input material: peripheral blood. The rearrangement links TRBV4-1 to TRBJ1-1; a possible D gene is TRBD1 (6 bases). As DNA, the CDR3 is TGCGCCAGCAGCCCCCAGGGGCGGACTGAAGCTTTCTTT. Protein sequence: CASSPQGRTEAFF.